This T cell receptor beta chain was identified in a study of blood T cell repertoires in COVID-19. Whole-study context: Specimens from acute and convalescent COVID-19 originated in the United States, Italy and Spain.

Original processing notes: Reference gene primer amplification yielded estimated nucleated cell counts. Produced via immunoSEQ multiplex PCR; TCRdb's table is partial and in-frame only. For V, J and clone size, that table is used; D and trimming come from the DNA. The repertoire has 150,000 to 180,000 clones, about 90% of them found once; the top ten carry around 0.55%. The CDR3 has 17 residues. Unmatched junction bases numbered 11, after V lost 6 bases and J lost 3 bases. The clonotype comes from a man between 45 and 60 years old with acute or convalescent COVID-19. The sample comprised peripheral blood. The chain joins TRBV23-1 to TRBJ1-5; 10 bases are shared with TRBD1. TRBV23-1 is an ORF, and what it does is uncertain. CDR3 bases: TGCGCCAGCAGGACCGAGTTCGGGACAGGGGTCAATCAGCCCCAGCATTTT. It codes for CASRTEFGTGVNQPQHF.